Below are 10 T cell receptor beta chains sequenced from a single sample in a study of beta chain features in type 1 diabetes. For these TCRs, the target antigens are not known. Isolated RNA was reverse transcribed in full, so expressed TCRB transcripts were sequenced. Produced via immunoSEQ multiplex PCR; TCRdb's table is partial and in-frame only. The sample includes 680,000 or so clones, around 15% of them seen just once. General study points: Among all four CD4+ subsets, Type 1 diabetes patients had TCRB CDR3s that were moderately but significantly shorter.

The sequencing input was naive CD4+ T cells from blood. All receptors come from a man aged 18 to 29 with type 1 diabetes.

The table lists this clone with a few counts. The chain employs TRBV5-1 and TRBJ2-5; possibly TRBD2 for D (5 bases). The CDR3 sequence is 15 residues long. Per germline, CDR1 SGHRS and CDR2 YFSETQ. Trimming shortened V by 9 bases and J by 3 bases, and 21 bases separated the two germline ends. The CDR3 bases are TGCGCCACGCACCGAGGGCCGGGTGGCGAAGAGACCCAGTACTTC. It translates to CATHRGPGGEETQYF.

A few counts support this clone. V gene TRBV7-3 combines with J gene TRBJ2-3; 8 bases are shared with TRBD2. The CDR3 length is 15 residues. Looked up from germline, CDR1 is SGHTA and CDR2 is FQGTGA. V was pared by 6 bases and J by 0 bases, with 5 bases of the junction left unmatched. DNA for the CDR3: TGTGCCAGCAGGCGAGCGGGGGCCAGCACAGATACGCAGTATTTT. This codes for CASRRAGASTDTQYF.

The rearrangement joins TRBV7-2 to TRBJ1-2, with D possibly being TRBD1 (5 bases). CDR1 and CDR2 (germline): SGHTA, FQGNSA. The CDR3 runs 13 residues. The V gene lost 2 bases and the J gene lost 4 bases, with 8 bases spanning the gap. For the CDR3, the DNA is TGTGCCAGCAGCTTAAGACAGTTCTATGGCTACACCTTC. It translates to CASSLRQFYGYTF.

About this clone itself: Different DNA sequences within this sample yield the same CDR3. The gene calls are TRBV30 and TRBJ1-2, with D perhaps matching TRBD1 (5 bases). Trimming took 2 bases from V and 8 from J, leaving 15 bases between them. Germline V gene data show CDR1 as GTSNPN and CDR2 as SVGIG (reference sequence). CDR3 length: 13 residues. The CDR3 loop reads CAWSRDGVEGYTF. The CDR3 nucleotides are TGTGCCTGGAGTCGGGACGGGGTGGAAGGCTACACCTTC.

This clone was counted only a few times. V and J are TRBV5-6 and TRBJ2-5, with D tentatively TRBD1 or TRBD2 (6 bases each). Trimming removed 1 base from V and 5 bases from J, with 12 bases in between. The CDR3 consists of 14 residues. Germline V gene lookup returns CDR1 SGHDT and CDR2 YYEEEE. CDR3 in amino acids: CASSLTGRTETQYF. As DNA, the CDR3 is TGTGCCAGCAGCTTGACAGGGAGGACTGAGACCCAGTACTTC.

As for this clone: Other nucleotide sequences from this sample produce the same CDR3. The chain links TRBV18 to TRBJ2-5; D gene unclear. This CDR3 is built from 12 residues. CDR1 and CDR2 from the germline V gene are KGHSH and LQKENI. Between the trimmed V and J ends, which lost 2 bases and 4 bases, there was a span of 5 bases. CDR3 residues: CASSPTGETQYF. CDR3 DNA: TGTGCCAGCTCACCAACCGGAGAGACCCAGTACTTC. Filled out from reference TRBV18 and TRBJ2-5, the complete variable domain reads NAGVMQNPRHLVRRRGQEARLRCSPMKGHSHVYWYRQLPEEGLKFMVYLQKENIIDESGMPKERFSAEFPKEGPSILRIQQVVRGDSAAYFCASSPTGETQYFGPGTRLLVL.

V is TRBV6-5 and J is TRBJ2-3; D remains ambiguous. Germline CDR1 MNHEY, CDR2 SVGAGI. The length of the CDR3 is 11 residues. V lost 6 bases and J 1 base, leaving 2 bases between the germline ends. The CDR3 DNA reads as TGTGCCAGCAGGCGCACAGATACGCAGTATTTT. Its protein product is CASRRTDTQYF.

This chain links TRBV4-1 with TRBJ2-1; a weak D match, TRBD2 (5 bases). There are 15 residues in the CDR3. Trimming took 3 bases from V and 6 from J, leaving 15 bases between them. Germline values: CDR1 MGHRA, CDR2 YSYEKL. For the CDR3, the DNA is TGCGCCAGCAGCCAGGGTGGACTCCGGATCAATGAGCAGTTCTTC. It codes for CASSQGGLRINEQFF.

This clone was seen a few times. The V gene is TRBV27, the J gene TRBJ1-5, with unresolved D. Trimming shortened V by 5 bases and J by 4 bases, and 12 bases separated the two germline ends. Germline CDR1 reads MNHEY; CDR2 reads SMNVEV (reference sequence). This CDR3 is built from 14 residues. CDR3 amino acids: CASSAGTKNQPQHF. CDR3 DNA: TGTGCCAGCAGTGCCGGTACGAAGAATCAGCCCCAGCATTTT.

The V and J genes are TRBV6-6 and TRBJ2-5, with D possibly being TRBD1 (6 bases). The germline V and J ends were trimmed by 6 bases and 5 bases, with 22 bases remaining between them. CDR1 and CDR2 from the germline V gene are MNHNY and SVGAGI (reference sequence). The CDR3 length is 16 residues. CDR3 in amino acids: CASRPSTGNGQETQYF. The CDR3, as DNA: TGTGCCAGCAGACCCTCCACAGGGAACGGGCAGGAGACCCAGTACTTC.